The clone carrying this TCR beta chain has just a few counts. Its antigen remains unknown. The CDR3 runs to 14 residues. The V and J ends lost 1 base and 5 bases, in that order; junction bases with no gene match: 2. The germline CDR1 and CDR2 sequences are SQVTM and ANQGSEA. This entry comes from a study of CD8+ T cells in alopecia areata. About the study: Treated patients took oral tofacitinib at 5 to 10 mg twice daily.

Once RNA had been extracted, it was reverse transcribed into cDNA to act as the sequencing template. Here immunoSEQ multiplex PCR was the method, and the copy in TCRdb shows in-frame clones only, minus some. The sample contains 110,000 to 150,000 clones, around 60% of which appear only once. Sorting of PBMCs yielded the CD4+ and CD8+ T cells. General study results and limits: Normal-skin resident alphabeta T cells also appear among scalp sample sequences. TCR sharing across patients was less clear than in mice, possibly HLA-related.

The chain employs TRBV29-1 and TRBJ1-1, with 12 bases lining up with TRBD1. The sequence came from a human donor with alopecia areata. The specimen was CD4+ T cells sorted from blood, collected at week 0. CDR3 in DNA: TGCAGCGTTGAAGTGGGACAGGGGGCGACTGAAGCTTTCTTT. The encoded protein is CSVEVGQGATEAFF.